This is a list of T cell receptor beta chains from one sample in a study of shared clonotypes between healthy human individuals. Using immunoSEQ multiplex PCR, the repertoire was profiled, and TCRdb retains in-frame clones only, with some absent. In the table there are around 700,000 clones, less than 85% of which are singletons. Source material: memory CD4+ T cells sorted from blood. These receptors all come from a woman in her thirties in good health. Each CDR3 is given with its conserved first and last residue. A D gene is named only where the DNA matches it firmly. Clone sizes are given selectively: once, few, many, or a class where the clone is expanded.

V gene: TRBV5-1
D gene: NA
J gene: TRBJ2-1
clone size: NA
CDR3 DNA: TGCGCCAGCAGCCCCGTTACCAGCTCCTACAATGAGCAGTTCTTC
CDR3 protein: CASSPVTSSYNEQFF

V gene: TRBV6-1
D gene: NA
J gene: TRBJ1-2
clone size: once
CDR3 DNA: TGTGCCAGCAGCCTAATCAGGGTTGGCTATGGCTACACCTTC
CDR3 protein: CASSLIRVGYGYTF

V gene: TRBV4-1
D gene: NA
J gene: TRBJ2-7
clone size: NA
CDR3 DNA: TGCGCCAGCAGCCAGTCACCCTCCTTCTCCTACGAGCAGTACTTC
CDR3 protein: CASSQSPSFSYEQYF

V gene: TRBV29-1
D gene: NA
J gene: TRBJ2-7
clone size: NA
CDR3 DNA: TGCAGCGTGGGAACCTACGAGCAGTACTTC
CDR3 protein: CSVGTYEQYF

V gene: TRBV7-2
D gene: TRBD2
J gene: TRBJ2-7
clone size: NA
CDR3 DNA: TGTGCCAGCAGCTTAACTAGCGGGAGCTACGAGCAGTACTTC
CDR3 protein: CASSLTSGSYEQYF

V gene: TRBV2
D gene: NA
J gene: TRBJ2-6
clone size: NA
CDR3 DNA: TGTGCCAGCAGTGAACGGCAGATTTACTCTGGGGCCAACGTCCTGACTTTC
CDR3 protein: CASSERQIYSGANVLTF

V gene: TRBV14
D gene: TRBD2
J gene: TRBJ2-1
clone size: NA
CDR3 DNA: TGTGCCAGCAGCCAGACTAGCGGGAGTTTAAATGAGCAGTTCTTC
CDR3 protein: CASSQTSGSLNEQFF

V gene: TRBV2
D gene: TRBD1
J gene: TRBJ2-7
clone size: few
CDR3 DNA: TGTGCCAGCAGCGGGACAGGGACCTACGAGCAGTACTTC
CDR3 protein: CASSGTGTYEQYF

V gene: TRBV7-3
D gene: NA
J gene: TRBJ2-5
clone size: NA
CDR3 DNA: TGTGCCAGCAGCTCCTCGACCCAAGAGACCCAGTACTTC
CDR3 protein: CASSSSTQETQYF

V gene: TRBV28
D gene: NA
J gene: TRBJ1-3
clone size: NA
CDR3 DNA: TGTGCCAGCAGTTCTACTTCTGGAAACACCATATATTTT
CDR3 protein: CASSSTSGNTIYF

V gene: TRBV9
D gene: NA
J gene: TRBJ1-2
clone size: NA
CDR3 DNA: TGTGCCAGCAGCGTCGGTCCCGCCGAACCCGGGGGCTATGGCTACACCTTC
CDR3 protein: CASSVGPAEPGGYGYTF

V gene: TRBV5-4
D gene: NA
J gene: TRBJ1-2
clone size: NA
CDR3 DNA: TGTGCCAGCAGCTTGAACTATGGCTACACCTTC
CDR3 protein: CASSLNYGYTF

V gene: TRBV11-2
D gene: NA
J gene: TRBJ2-1
clone size: NA
CDR3 DNA: TGTGCCAGCAGCTTAAGTCCTCCTCCCAACAATGAGCAGTTCTTC
CDR3 protein: CASSLSPPPNNEQFF

V gene: TRBV11-2
D gene: TRBD1
J gene: TRBJ1-2
clone size: once
CDR3 DNA: TGTGCCAGCAGCCGCAGCCGACAGGGCCATAACTATGGCTACACCTTC
CDR3 protein: CASSRSRQGHNYGYTF

V gene: TRBV11-3
D gene: TRBD2
J gene: TRBJ2-5
clone size: NA
CDR3 DNA: TGTGCCAGCAGTAATAGCACTAGCGGGAGAGATATCCAGTACTTC
CDR3 protein: CASSNSTSGRDIQYF

V gene: TRBV2
D gene: TRBD1
J gene: TRBJ1-3
clone size: NA
CDR3 DNA: TGTGCCAGCGGGGACAGGGCCGTTTCTGGAAACACCATATATTTT
CDR3 protein: CASGDRAVSGNTIYF

V gene: TRBV10-1
D gene: TRBD1
J gene: TRBJ2-7
clone size: NA
CDR3 DNA: TGCGCCAGCAGTGCGGACAGGCGCGACGAGCAGTACTTC
CDR3 protein: CASSADRRDEQYF

V gene: TRBV11-3
D gene: TRBD1
J gene: TRBJ2-1
clone size: NA
CDR3 DNA: TGTGCCAGCAGCTTAGCTGTACAGGGGGCCATCTCTGATGAGCAGTTCTTC
CDR3 protein: CASSLAVQGAISDEQFF

V gene: TRBV19
D gene: NA
J gene: TRBJ2-3
clone size: NA
CDR3 DNA: TGTGCCAGTAGTATAACGACTAGCACAGATACGCAGTATTTT
CDR3 protein: CASSITTSTDTQYF

V gene: TRBV18
D gene: TRBD2
J gene: TRBJ2-6
clone size: NA
CDR3 DNA: TGTGCCAGCTCACCAGTAGCGGGGGTCTCTGGGGCCAACGTCCTGACTTTC
CDR3 protein: CASSPVAGVSGANVLTF

V gene: TRBV7-9
D gene: TRBD1
J gene: TRBJ1-4
clone size: NA
CDR3 DNA: TGTGCCAGCAGCTTAAGTCAGGGGGTTGTTGCTAATGAAAAACTGTTTTTT
CDR3 protein: CASSLSQGVVANEKLFF

V gene: TRBV27
D gene: TRBD1
J gene: TRBJ1-2
clone size: few
CDR3 DNA: TGTGCCAGCAGTCCGACAGGGGGCCCCAACTATGGCTACACCTTC
CDR3 protein: CASSPTGGPNYGYTF

V gene: TRBV28
D gene: NA
J gene: TRBJ1-4
clone size: NA
CDR3 DNA: TGTGCCAGCAGTTTACTATGGGGGCTCGACGGAGCAACTAATGAAAAACTGTTTTTT
CDR3 protein: CASSLLWGLDGATNEKLFF

V gene: TRBV15
D gene: TRBD2
J gene: TRBJ2-5
clone size: NA
CDR3 DNA: TGTGCCACCAGCAGAATAGCGGGAGAGGGGCAAGAGACCCAGTACTTC
CDR3 protein: CATSRIAGEGQETQYF

V gene: TRBV6-1
D gene: NA
J gene: TRBJ1-5
clone size: NA
CDR3 DNA: TGTGCCAGCGGGTGGGATTTTAGCAATCAGCCCCAGCATTTT
CDR3 protein: CASGWDFSNQPQHF

V gene: TRBV10-2
D gene: NA
J gene: TRBJ1-3
clone size: once
CDR3 DNA: TGCGCCAGCAGTGATGGGGGCGCGGGTGGAAACACCATATATTTT
CDR3 protein: CASSDGGAGGNTIYF

V gene: TRBV5-5
D gene: NA
J gene: TRBJ2-5
clone size: few
CDR3 DNA: TGTGCCAGCGCTATTGAGGGGCTTGGAGAGACCCAGTACTTC
CDR3 protein: CASAIEGLGETQYF

V gene: TRBV7-8
D gene: NA
J gene: TRBJ2-1
clone size: NA
CDR3 DNA: TGTGCCAGCAGCTTGCGGGATTGGGGTGAGCAGTTCTTC
CDR3 protein: CASSLRDWGEQFF

V gene: TRBV28
D gene: NA
J gene: TRBJ2-1
clone size: NA
CDR3 DNA: TGTGCCAGTTCTCTGGGCTCCTACAATGAGCAGTTCTTC
CDR3 protein: CASSLGSYNEQFF

V gene: TRBV6-4
D gene: TRBD1
J gene: TRBJ2-7
clone size: NA
CDR3 DNA: TGTGCCAGCAATAACCGGGACAGGGACTCCGAGCAGTACTTC
CDR3 protein: CASNNRDRDSEQYF

V gene: TRBV2
D gene: NA
J gene: TRBJ1-5
clone size: NA
CDR3 DNA: TGTGCCAGCAGTGAAGCGCTTCGGGCGGCACAGCCCCAGCATTTT
CDR3 protein: CASSEALRAAQPQHF

V gene: TRBV5-1
D gene: NA
J gene: TRBJ2-5
clone size: once
CDR3 DNA: TGCGCCAGCAGCTTGGAACGGGAGTCAGAGACCCAGTACTTC
CDR3 protein: CASSLERESETQYF

V gene: TRBV5-1
D gene: TRBD1
J gene: TRBJ1-2
clone size: NA
CDR3 DNA: TGCGCCAGCAGTAGGATCCGGGACAGTAACTATGGCTACACCTTC
CDR3 protein: CASSRIRDSNYGYTF

V gene: TRBV19
D gene: TRBD2
J gene: TRBJ2-5
clone size: NA
CDR3 DNA: TGTGCCAGTAGTATCAGGGGACTAGCGGGAGCTGAGCAGTACTTC
CDR3 protein: CASSIRGLAGAEQYF

V gene: TRBV21-1
D gene: NA
J gene: TRBJ1-2
clone size: NA
CDR3 DNA: TGTGCCAGCAGCAATAACCAGTCAGCTAACTATGGCTACACCTTC
CDR3 protein: CASSNNQSANYGYTF

V gene: TRBV30
D gene: TRBD2
J gene: TRBJ2-3
clone size: NA
CDR3 DNA: TGTGCCTGGAGAACTAGCGGGAACACAGATACGCAGTATTTT
CDR3 protein: CAWRTSGNTDTQYF

V gene: TRBV5-8
D gene: NA
J gene: TRBJ2-7
clone size: NA
CDR3 DNA: TGTGCCAGCAGATCCTCGACAGGCCCCTACGAGCAGTACTTC
CDR3 protein: CASRSSTGPYEQYF

V gene: TRBV27
D gene: NA
J gene: TRBJ2-3
clone size: NA
CDR3 DNA: TGTGCCAGCCGCGGGTTCGCGGTAGATACGCAGTATTTT
CDR3 protein: CASRGFAVDTQYF

V gene: TRBV19
D gene: NA
J gene: TRBJ1-5
clone size: NA
CDR3 DNA: TGTGCCAGTAGTATACAGGGCGGGGACAATCAGCCCCAGCATTTT
CDR3 protein: CASSIQGGDNQPQHF

V gene: TRBV4-1
D gene: NA
J gene: TRBJ2-2
clone size: NA
CDR3 DNA: TGCGCCAGCAGCCAAGCCAGTAGGATGAGCACCGGGGAGCTGTTTTTT
CDR3 protein: CASSQASRMSTGELFF

V gene: TRBV28
D gene: NA
J gene: TRBJ2-7
clone size: few
CDR3 DNA: TGTGCCAGCGGGAGGAGCGGGCCCTACGAGCAGTACTTC
CDR3 protein: CASGRSGPYEQYF

V gene: TRBV28
D gene: NA
J gene: TRBJ2-2
clone size: once
CDR3 DNA: TGTGCCAGCAAAGAGCTTGTTAAAACCGGGGAGCTGTTTTTT
CDR3 protein: CASKELVKTGELFF

V gene: TRBV5-6
D gene: TRBD1
J gene: TRBJ2-7
clone size: few
CDR3 DNA: TGTGCCAGCAGCTTACTGACCGGGACAGCCTACGAGCAGTACTTC
CDR3 protein: CASSLLTGTAYEQYF

V gene: TRBV2
D gene: TRBD1
J gene: TRBJ1-1
clone size: NA
CDR3 DNA: TGTGCCAGCAGTGCCCAGGGGGACACTGAAGCTTTCTTT
CDR3 protein: CASSAQGDTEAFF

V gene: TRBV29-1
D gene: NA
J gene: TRBJ1-3
clone size: few
CDR3 DNA: TGCAGCGTTGATCTGGGGCGAGCTGGAAACACCATATATTTT
CDR3 protein: CSVDLGRAGNTIYF

V gene: TRBV10-3
D gene: TRBD1
J gene: TRBJ1-1
clone size: few
CDR3 DNA: TGTGCCAGCGCCGGGACAGGCATGAACACTGAAGCTTTCTTT
CDR3 protein: CASAGTGMNTEAFF

V gene: TRBV10-2
D gene: TRBD1
J gene: TRBJ2-7
clone size: once
CDR3 DNA: TGCGCCAGCAGAATGGACAGGTCCTACGAGCAGTACTTC
CDR3 protein: CASRMDRSYEQYF

V gene: TRBV11-3
D gene: NA
J gene: TRBJ2-1
clone size: once
CDR3 DNA: TGTGCCAGCAGCTTTGTTGCGGGTGAGCAGTTCTTC
CDR3 protein: CASSFVAGEQFF

V gene: TRBV6-5
D gene: NA
J gene: TRBJ2-3
clone size: NA
CDR3 DNA: TGTGCCAGCAGACAGGTCGCCTCTGGCACAGATACGCAGTATTTT
CDR3 protein: CASRQVASGTDTQYF

V gene: TRBV9
D gene: NA
J gene: TRBJ2-1
clone size: NA
CDR3 DNA: TGTGCCAGCAGCGTAGTAGGTTGGGGGATCGATGAGCAGTTCTTC
CDR3 protein: CASSVVGWGIDEQFF

V gene: TRBV27
D gene: TRBD1
J gene: TRBJ1-2
clone size: NA
CDR3 DNA: TGTGCCAGCAGTTTTAGTAGGGACAGGGATGGGGGCTACACCTTC
CDR3 protein: CASSFSRDRDGGYTF

V gene: TRBV19
D gene: NA
J gene: TRBJ2-7
clone size: NA
CDR3 DNA: TGTGCCAGTAGTATGAACTCACCTCCCTACGAGCAGTACTTC
CDR3 protein: CASSMNSPPYEQYF

V gene: TRBV9
D gene: TRBD1
J gene: TRBJ1-2
clone size: once
CDR3 DNA: TGTGCCAGCAGCGTACAGGGGGTTAACTATGGCTACACCTTC
CDR3 protein: CASSVQGVNYGYTF

V gene: TRBV27
D gene: NA
J gene: TRBJ2-3
clone size: once
CDR3 DNA: TGTGCCAGCAGCCGACATGATACGCAGTATTTT
CDR3 protein: CASSRHDTQYF

V gene: TRBV6-1
D gene: NA
J gene: TRBJ2-4
clone size: NA
CDR3 DNA: TGTGCCAGCAGTGAAGCGGGTGGACTGCTTCTAGCCAAAAACATTCAGTACTTC
CDR3 protein: CASSEAGGLLLAKNIQYF